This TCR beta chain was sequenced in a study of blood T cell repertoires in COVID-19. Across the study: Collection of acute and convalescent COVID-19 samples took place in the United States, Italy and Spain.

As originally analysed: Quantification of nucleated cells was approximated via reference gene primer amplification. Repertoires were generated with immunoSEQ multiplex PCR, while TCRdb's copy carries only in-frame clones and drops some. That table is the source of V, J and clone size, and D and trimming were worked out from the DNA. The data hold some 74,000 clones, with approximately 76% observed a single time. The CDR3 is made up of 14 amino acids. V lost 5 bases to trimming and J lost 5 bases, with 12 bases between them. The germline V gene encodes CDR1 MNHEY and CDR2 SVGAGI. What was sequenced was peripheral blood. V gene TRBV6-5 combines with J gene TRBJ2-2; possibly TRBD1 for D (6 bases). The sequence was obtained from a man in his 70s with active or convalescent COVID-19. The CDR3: CASSTPRGTGELFF. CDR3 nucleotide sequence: TGTGCCAGCAGTACCCCCAGGGGAACCGGGGAGCTGTTTTTT.